This T cell receptor beta chain came from a study of blood T cell repertoires in COVID-19. Participants, 18 to 89 years old, spanned around 25 US areas. Germline CDR1 SGHTA, CDR2 FQGTGA. With 0 bases removed from V and 4 bases from J, the gap between germline ends came to 3 bases. This CDR3 has 13 residues. The assay was immunoSEQ multiplex PCR, and TCRdb's table has in-frame clones only and misses some. Among some 270,000 clones listed, over 70% were seen once. This TCR came from a woman between 40 and 55 years old who had been exposed to COVID-19. J is TRBJ2-2 and V is TRBV7-3; no clear D gene. Sequenced input: PBMCs or T cells enriched from blood (not recorded which). As DNA, the CDR3 is TGTGCCAGCAGCTTAACGAGCACCGGGGAGCTGTTTTTT. Translated, it gives CASSLTSTGELFF. The full variable domain, rest sourced from reference TRBV7-3 and TRBJ2-2, is GAGVSQTPSNKVTEKGKYVELRCDPISGHTALYWYRQSLGQGPEFLIYFQGTGAADDSGLPNDRFFAVRPEGSVSTLKIQRTERGDSAVYLCASSLTSTGELFFGEGSRLTVL.